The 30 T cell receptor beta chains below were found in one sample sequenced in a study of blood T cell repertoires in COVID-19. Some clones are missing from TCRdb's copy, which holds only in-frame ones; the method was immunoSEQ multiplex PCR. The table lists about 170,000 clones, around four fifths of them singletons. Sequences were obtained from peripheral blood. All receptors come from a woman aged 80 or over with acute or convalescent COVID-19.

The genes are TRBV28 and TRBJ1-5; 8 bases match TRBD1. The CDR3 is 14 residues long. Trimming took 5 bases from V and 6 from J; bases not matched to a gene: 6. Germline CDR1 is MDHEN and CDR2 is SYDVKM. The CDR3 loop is CASSQRTGSQPQHF. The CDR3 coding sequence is TGTGCCAGCAGTCAACGGACAGGGAGTCAGCCCCAGCATTTT.

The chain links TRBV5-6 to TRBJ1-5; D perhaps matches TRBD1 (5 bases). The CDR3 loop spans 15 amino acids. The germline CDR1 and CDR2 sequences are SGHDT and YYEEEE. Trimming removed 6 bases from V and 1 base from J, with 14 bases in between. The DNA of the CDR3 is TGTGCCAGCACCTTCGGGGGTGACAGCAATCAGCCCCAGCATTTT. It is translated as CASTFGGDSNQPQHF.

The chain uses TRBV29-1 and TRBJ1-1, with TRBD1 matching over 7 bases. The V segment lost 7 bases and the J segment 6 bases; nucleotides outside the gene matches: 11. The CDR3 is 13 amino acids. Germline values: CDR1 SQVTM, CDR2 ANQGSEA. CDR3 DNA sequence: TGCAGCGCCACAGCCGGGACAGTCTCTGAAGCTTTCTTT. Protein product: CSATAGTVSEAFF.

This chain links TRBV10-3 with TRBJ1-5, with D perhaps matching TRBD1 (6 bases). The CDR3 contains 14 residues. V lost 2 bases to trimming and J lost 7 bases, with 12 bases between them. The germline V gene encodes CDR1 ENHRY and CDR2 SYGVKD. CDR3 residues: CAISEGGLRQPQHF. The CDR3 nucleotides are TGTGCCATCAGTGAGGGGGGCCTAAGGCAGCCCCAGCATTTT.

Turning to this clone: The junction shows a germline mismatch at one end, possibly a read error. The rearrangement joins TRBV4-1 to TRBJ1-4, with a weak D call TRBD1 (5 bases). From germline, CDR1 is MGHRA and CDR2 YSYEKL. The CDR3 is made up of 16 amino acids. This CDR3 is CASSKEGGGGGEKLFF. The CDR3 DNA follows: TGCGCCAGCAGCAAAGAGGGAGGTGGGGGAGGTGAAAAACTGTTTTTT.

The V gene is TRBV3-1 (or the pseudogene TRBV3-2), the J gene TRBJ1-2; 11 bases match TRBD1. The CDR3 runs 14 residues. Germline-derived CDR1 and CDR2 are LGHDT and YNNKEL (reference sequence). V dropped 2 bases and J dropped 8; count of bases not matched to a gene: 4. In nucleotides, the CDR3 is TGTGCCAGCAGCCAATCGGACAGGGGGCTCGGCTACACCTTC. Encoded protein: CASSQSDRGLGYTF.

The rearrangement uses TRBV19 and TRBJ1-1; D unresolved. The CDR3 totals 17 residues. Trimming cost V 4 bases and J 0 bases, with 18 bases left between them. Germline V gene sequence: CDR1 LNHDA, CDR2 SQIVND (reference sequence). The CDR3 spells CASSTTYSSTMNTEAFF. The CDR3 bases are TGTGCCAGTAGTACCACATACTCTAGCACCATGAACACTGAAGCTTTCTTT.

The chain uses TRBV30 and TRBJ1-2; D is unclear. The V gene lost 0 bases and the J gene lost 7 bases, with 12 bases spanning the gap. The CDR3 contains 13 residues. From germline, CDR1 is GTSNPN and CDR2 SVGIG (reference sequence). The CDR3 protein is CAWSVGRRGGYTF. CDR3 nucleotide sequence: TGTGCCTGGAGTGTTGGGAGACGAGGTGGCTACACCTTC.

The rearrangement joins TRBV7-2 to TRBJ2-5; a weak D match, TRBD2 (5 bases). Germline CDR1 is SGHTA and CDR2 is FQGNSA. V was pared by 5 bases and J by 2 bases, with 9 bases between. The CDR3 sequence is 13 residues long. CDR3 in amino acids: CASSIPGQETQYF. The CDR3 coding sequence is TGTGCCAGCAGCATTCCGGGACAAGAGACCCAGTACTTC.

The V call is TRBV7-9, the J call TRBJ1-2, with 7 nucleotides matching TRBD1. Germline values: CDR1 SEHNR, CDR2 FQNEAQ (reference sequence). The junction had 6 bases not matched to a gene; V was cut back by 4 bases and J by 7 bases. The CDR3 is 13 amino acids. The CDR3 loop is CASSWDTGAGYTF. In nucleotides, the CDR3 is TGTGCCAGCAGCTGGGATACAGGGGCTGGCTACACCTTC.

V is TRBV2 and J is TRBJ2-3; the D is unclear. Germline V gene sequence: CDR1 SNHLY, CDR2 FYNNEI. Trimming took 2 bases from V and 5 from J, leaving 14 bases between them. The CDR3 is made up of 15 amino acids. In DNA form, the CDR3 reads TGTGCCAGCAGTGAAAACGATCTGCGAGGAGATACGCAGTATTTT. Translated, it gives CASSENDLRGDTQYF.

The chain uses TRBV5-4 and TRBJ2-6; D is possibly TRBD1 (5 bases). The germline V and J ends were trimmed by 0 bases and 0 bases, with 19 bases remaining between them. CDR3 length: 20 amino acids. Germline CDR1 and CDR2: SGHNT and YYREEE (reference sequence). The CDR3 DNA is TGTGCCAGCAGCTTGGATTCATGGTACAGGACCCGCTCTGGGGCCAACGTCCTGACTTTC. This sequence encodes CASSLDSWYRTRSGANVLTF.

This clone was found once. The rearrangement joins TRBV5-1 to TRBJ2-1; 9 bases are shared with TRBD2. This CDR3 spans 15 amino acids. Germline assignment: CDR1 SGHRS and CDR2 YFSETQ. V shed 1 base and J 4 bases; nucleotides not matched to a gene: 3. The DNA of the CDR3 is TGCGCCAGCAGCTTGCAACTAGCGGGTTACAATGAGCAGTTCTTC. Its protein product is CASSLQLAGYNEQFF.

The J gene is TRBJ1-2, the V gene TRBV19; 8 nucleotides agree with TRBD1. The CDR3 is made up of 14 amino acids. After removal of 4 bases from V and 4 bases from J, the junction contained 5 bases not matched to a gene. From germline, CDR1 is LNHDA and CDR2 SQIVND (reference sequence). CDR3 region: CASSKGGQGYGYTF. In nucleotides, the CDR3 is TGTGCCAGTAGTAAAGGCGGACAGGGCTATGGCTACACCTTC.

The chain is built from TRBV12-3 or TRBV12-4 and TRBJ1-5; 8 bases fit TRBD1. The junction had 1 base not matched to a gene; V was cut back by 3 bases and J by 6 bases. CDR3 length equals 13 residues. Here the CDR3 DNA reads TGTGCCAGCAGTTTGGACAGGGTTCAGCCCCAGCATTTT. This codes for CASSLDRVQPQHF.

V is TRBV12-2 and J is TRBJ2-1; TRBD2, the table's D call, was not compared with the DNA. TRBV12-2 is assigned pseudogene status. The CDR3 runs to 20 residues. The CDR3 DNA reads TGTGCAAGTCGCTCAGAAGAACATAAATCTAGCGGGGGACTATACAATGAGCAGTTCTTC. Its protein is CASRSEEHKSSGGLYNEQFF.

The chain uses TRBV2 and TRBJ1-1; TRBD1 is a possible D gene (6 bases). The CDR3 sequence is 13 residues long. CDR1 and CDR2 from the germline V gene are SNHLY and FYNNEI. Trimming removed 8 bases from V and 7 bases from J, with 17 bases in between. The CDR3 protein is CASFRVIQGEAFF. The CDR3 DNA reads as TGTGCCAGCTTCCGGGTAATACAGGGTGAAGCTTTCTTT.

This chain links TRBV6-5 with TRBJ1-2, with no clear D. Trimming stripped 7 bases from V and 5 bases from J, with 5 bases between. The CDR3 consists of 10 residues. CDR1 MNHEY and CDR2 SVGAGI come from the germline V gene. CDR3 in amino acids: CASKLYGYTF. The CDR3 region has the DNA TGTGCCAGCAAGCTTTATGGCTACACCTTC.

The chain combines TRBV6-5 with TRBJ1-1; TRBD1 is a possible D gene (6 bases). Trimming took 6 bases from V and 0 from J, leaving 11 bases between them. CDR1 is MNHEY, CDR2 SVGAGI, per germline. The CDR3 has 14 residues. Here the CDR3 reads CASSRGQLNTEAFF. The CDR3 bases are TGTGCCAGCAGCCGGGGACAATTGAACACTGAAGCTTTCTTT.

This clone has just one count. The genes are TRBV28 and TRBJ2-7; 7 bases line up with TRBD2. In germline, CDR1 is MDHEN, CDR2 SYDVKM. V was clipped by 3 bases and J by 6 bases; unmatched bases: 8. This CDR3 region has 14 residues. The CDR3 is CASSFWGLTGEQYF. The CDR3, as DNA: TGTGCCAGCAGTTTCTGGGGACTAACGGGCGAGCAGTACTTC. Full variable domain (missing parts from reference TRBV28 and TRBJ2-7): DVKVTQSSRYLVKRTGEKVFLECVQDMDHENMFWYRQDPGLGLRLIYFSYDVKMKEKGDIPEGYSVSREKKERFSLILESASTNQTSMYLCASSFWGLTGEQYFGPGTRLTVT.

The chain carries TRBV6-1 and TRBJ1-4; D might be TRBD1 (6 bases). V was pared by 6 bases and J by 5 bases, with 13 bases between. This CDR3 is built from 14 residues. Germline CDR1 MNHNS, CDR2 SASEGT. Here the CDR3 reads CASSSGEGNEKLFF. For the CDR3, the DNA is TGTGCCAGCAGCTCAGGGGAGGGCAATGAAAAACTGTTTTTT.

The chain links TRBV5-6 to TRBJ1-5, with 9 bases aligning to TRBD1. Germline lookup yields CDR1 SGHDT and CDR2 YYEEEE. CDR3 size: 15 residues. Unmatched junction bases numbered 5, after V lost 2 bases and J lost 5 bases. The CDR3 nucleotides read TGTGCCAGCAGCTTACAGGGGGCCCCGCATCAGCCCCAGCATTTT. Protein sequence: CASSLQGAPHQPQHF.

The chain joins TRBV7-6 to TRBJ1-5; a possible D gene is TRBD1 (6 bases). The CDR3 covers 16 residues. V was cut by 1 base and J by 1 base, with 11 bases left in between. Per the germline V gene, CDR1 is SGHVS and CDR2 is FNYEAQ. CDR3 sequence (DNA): TGTGCCAGCAGCTTAGGGCCTAGGGGGAGCAATCAGCCCCAGCATTTT. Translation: CASSLGPRGSNQPQHF.

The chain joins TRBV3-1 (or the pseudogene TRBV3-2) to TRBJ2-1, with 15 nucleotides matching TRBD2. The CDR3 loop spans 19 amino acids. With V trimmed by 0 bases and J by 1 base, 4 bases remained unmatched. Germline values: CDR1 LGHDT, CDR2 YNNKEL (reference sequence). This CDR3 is CASSQEGLAGGRSYNEQFF. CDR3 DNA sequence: TGTGCCAGCAGCCAAGAGGGACTAGCGGGGGGCCGGTCCTACAATGAGCAGTTCTTC.

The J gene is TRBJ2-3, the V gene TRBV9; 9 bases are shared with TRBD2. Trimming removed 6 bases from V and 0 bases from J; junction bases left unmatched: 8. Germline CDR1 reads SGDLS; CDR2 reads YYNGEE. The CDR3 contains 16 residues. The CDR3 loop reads CASTGGGAPSTDTQYF. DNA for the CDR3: TGTGCCAGCACTGGCGGGGGGGCCCCGAGCACAGATACGCAGTATTTT. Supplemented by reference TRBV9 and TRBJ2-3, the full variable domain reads DSGVTQTPKHLITATGQRVTLRCSPRSGDLSVYWYQQSLDQGLQFLIQYYNGEERAKGNILERFSAQQFPDLHSELNLSSLELGDSALYFCASTGGGAPSTDTQYFGPGTRLTVL.

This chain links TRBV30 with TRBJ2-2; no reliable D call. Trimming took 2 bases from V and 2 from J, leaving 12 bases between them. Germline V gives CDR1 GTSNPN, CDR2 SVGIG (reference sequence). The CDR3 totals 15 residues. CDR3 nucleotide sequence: TGTGCCTGGAGTAGTGGGCGTGAAAACACCGGGGAGCTGTTTTTT. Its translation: CAWSSGRENTGELFF.

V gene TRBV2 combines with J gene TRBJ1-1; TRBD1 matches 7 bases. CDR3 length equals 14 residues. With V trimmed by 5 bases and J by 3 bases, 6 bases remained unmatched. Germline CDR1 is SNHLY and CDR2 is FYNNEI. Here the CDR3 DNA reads TGTGCCAGCAGTCCTGGACAGGCCTACACTGAAGCTTTCTTT. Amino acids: CASSPGQAYTEAFF.

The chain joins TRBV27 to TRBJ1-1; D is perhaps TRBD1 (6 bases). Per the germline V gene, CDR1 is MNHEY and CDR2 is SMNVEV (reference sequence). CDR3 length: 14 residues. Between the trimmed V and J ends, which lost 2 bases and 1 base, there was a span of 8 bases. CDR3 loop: CASSLNRANTEAFF. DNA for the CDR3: TGTGCCAGCAGTTTAAACAGGGCGAACACTGAAGCTTTCTTT.

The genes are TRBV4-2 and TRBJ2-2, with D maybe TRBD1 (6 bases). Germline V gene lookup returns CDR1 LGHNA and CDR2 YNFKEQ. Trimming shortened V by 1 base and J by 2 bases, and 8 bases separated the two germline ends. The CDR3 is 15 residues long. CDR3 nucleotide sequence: TGTGCCAGCAGCCAAGCACAGGGTAACACCGGGGAGCTGTTTTTT. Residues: CASSQAQGNTGELFF.

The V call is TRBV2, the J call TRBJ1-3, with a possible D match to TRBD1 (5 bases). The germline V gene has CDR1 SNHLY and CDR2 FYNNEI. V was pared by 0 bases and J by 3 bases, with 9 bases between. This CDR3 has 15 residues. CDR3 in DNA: TGTGCCAGCAGTGAAGCTGGGAGGGGTGGAAACACCATATATTTT. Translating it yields CASSEAGRGGNTIYF.